This entry lists 31 T cell receptor beta chains sequenced from one sample in a study of beta chain features in type 1 diabetes. Isolated RNA was reverse transcribed in full, so expressed TCRB transcripts were sequenced. The method was immunoSEQ multiplex PCR; TCRdb's version includes in-frame clones alone and lacks a portion of them. The top ten clones hold 0.65% of a sample with about 140,000 clones, roughly 10% of them seen once. Sequenced material: central memory CD4+ T cells from blood. The receptor set was obtained from a woman in her 40s in good health.

The chain links TRBV18 to TRBJ1-5; D remains ambiguous. Trimming shortened V by 1 base and J by 3 bases, and 13 bases separated the two germline ends. The CDR3 is made up of 16 amino acids. CDR1 and CDR2 (germline): KGHSH, LQKENI. The CDR3 region is CASSPQRVADNQPQHF. CDR3 nucleotide sequence: TGTGCCAGCTCACCACAGAGGGTGGCGGACAATCAGCCCCAGCATTTT.

Many counts were recorded for this clone. The same CDR3 can be traced to other DNA sequences in this sample. CDR3 bases: TGTGCCAGCTCACCAGCGGACGAGCAGTACTTC. It codes for CASSPADEQYF. The chain links TRBV18 to TRBJ2-7, with no clear D. Trimming took 2 bases from V and 5 from J, leaving 4 bases between them. CDR1 and CDR2 from the germline V gene are KGHSH and LQKENI. The CDR3 is made up of 11 amino acids.

This clone was recorded a few times. The rearrangement links TRBV4-2 to TRBJ1-4; 7 nucleotides match TRBD1. Germline loops: CDR1 LGHNA, CDR2 YNFKEQ. Trimming took 2 bases from V and 8 from J; bases not matched to a gene: 8. The CDR3 consists of 15 residues. For the CDR3, the DNA is TGTGCCAGCAGCCAAACGACAGGGTGGGACGAAAAACTGTTTTTT. It encodes CASSQTTGWDEKLFF.

This clone was counted a few times. The V gene is TRBV2, the J gene TRBJ1-2, with D uncertain. The CDR3 contains 12 residues. Trimming took 6 bases from V and 2 from J, leaving 7 bases between them. The germline V gene encodes CDR1 SNHLY and CDR2 FYNNEI. The CDR3 bases are TGTGCCAGCAGCGGCAGGAACTATGGCTACACCTTC. This gives the protein CASSGRNYGYTF.

The chain couples TRBV18 to TRBJ1-5; 8 nucleotides agree with TRBD1. CDR1 and CDR2 from the germline V gene are KGHSH and LQKENI. The V gene end was trimmed by 0 bases and the J gene end by 5 bases; junction bases not matched to a gene: 3. CDR3 length: 15 residues. The DNA of the CDR3 is TGTGCCAGCTCACCACCCGGGACAGGAGATCAGCCCCAGCATTTT. Translation gives CASSPPGTGDQPQHF.

This clone turned up a few times. This chain links TRBV27 with TRBJ2-4, with 10 positions matching TRBD1. Germline trimming cut 6 bases from V and 11 bases from J; bases unmatched to any gene: 10. In germline, CDR1 is MNHEY, CDR2 SMNVEV (reference sequence). CDR3 length: 14 residues. Written as DNA, the CDR3 is TGTGCCAGCAGCCGACCAGGCGACAGGGGGCTTCAGTACTTC. It specifies CASSRPGDRGLQYF.

The rearrangement joins TRBV15 to TRBJ1-3; unclear D gene. The CDR3 extends over 16 amino acids. V lost 0 bases and J lost 4, with 13 bases in between. Germline lookup yields CDR1 LNHNV and CDR2 YYDKDF (reference sequence). The CDR3 is CATSRDPGVSGNTIYF. In DNA, the CDR3 is TGTGCCACCAGCAGAGATCCCGGGGTGTCCGGAAACACCATATATTTT.

There are a few counts of this clone. V and J are TRBV27 and TRBJ1-2; tentative D call: TRBD1 (6 bases). V lost 1 base, J lost 2 bases, and 14 bases lay in between. Looked up from germline, CDR1 is MNHEY and CDR2 is SMNVEV (reference sequence). This CDR3 region has 16 residues. This chain's CDR3 is CASSLLGQGMNYGYTF. Written as DNA, the CDR3 is TGTGCCAGCAGTTTATTAGGGCAGGGGATGAACTATGGCTACACCTTC.

V usage is TRBV18 and J usage is TRBJ1-2; D is undetermined. Trimming cost V 3 bases and J 2 bases, with 13 bases left between them. In germline, CDR1 is KGHSH, CDR2 LQKENI. The CDR3 has 15 amino acids. CDR3 nucleotide sequence: TGTGCCAGCTCACCCGAACGAAATCTAAACTATGGCTACACCTTC. Translation gives CASSPERNLNYGYTF.

This clone was detected many times. This chain connects TRBV5-6 to TRBJ2-1; 8 nucleotides agree with TRBD2. There are 15 residues in the CDR3. The germline V gene has CDR1 SGHDT and CDR2 YYEEEE. The ends lost 4 bases at V and 2 bases at J; junction bases unmatched: 5. The CDR3: CASSGYGGAYNEQFF. The CDR3 bases are TGTGCCAGCAGCGGGTACGGGGGGGCCTACAATGAGCAGTTCTTC.

The chain employs TRBV10-3 and TRBJ1-5, with 7 bases that match TRBD1. The CDR3 covers 16 residues. The V gene end was trimmed by 3 bases and the J gene end by 5 bases; junction bases not matched to a gene: 10. From germline, CDR1 is ENHRY and CDR2 SYGVKD. The CDR3 loop is CAISEGRTGNHQPQHF. CDR3 coding DNA: TGTGCCATCAGTGAAGGGCGGACAGGCAACCATCAGCCCCAGCATTTT.

The chain joins TRBV6-1 to TRBJ2-7; 12 bases fit TRBD2. Germline CDR1 is MNHNS and CDR2 is SASEGT. This CDR3 is 14 amino acids long. V lost 4 bases, J lost 3 bases, and 1 base stayed unmatched. CDR3 amino acids: CASSGTSGDYEQYF. Written as DNA, the CDR3 is TGTGCCAGCAGTGGGACTAGCGGGGACTACGAGCAGTACTTC.

This clone was picked up a small number of times. The chain couples TRBV19 to TRBJ2-5; 8 bases agree with TRBD2. With V trimmed by 10 bases and J by 5 bases, 6 bases remained unmatched. Germline CDR1 is LNHDA and CDR2 is SQIVND (reference sequence). The CDR3 extends over 12 amino acids. The CDR3 region is CATRGGRETQYF. DNA for the CDR3: TGTGCCACCCGGGGGGGCCGGGAGACCCAGTACTTC. The complete variable domain, with remaining parts taken from reference TRBV19 and TRBJ2-5, reads DGGITQSPKYLFRKEGQNVTLSCEQNLNHDAMYWYRQDPGQGLRLIYYSQIVNDFQKGDIAEGYSVSREKKESFPLTVTSAQKNPTAFYLCATRGGRETQYFGPGTRLLVL.

This clone was seen more than once but under ten times. At one of its ends the junction is not consistent with the germline gene, which may arise from a read error. Here the CDR3 reads CASSSTSYKQYF. In DNA form, the CDR3 reads TGTGCCAGCAGTTCGACTAGCTACAAGCAGTACTTC. The chain is built from TRBV6-5 and TRBJ2-7; 7 positions agree with TRBD2. From germline, CDR1 is MNHEY and CDR2 SVGAGI. The CDR3 is made up of 12 amino acids.

This clone was seen a handful of times. Written as DNA, the CDR3 is TGTGCCAGCAGCAGGGAGAATGAGCAGTTCTTC. It specifies CASSRENEQFF. The chain couples TRBV5-6 to TRBJ2-1, with a weak D call TRBD2 (5 bases). Germline V gene data show CDR1 as SGHDT and CDR2 as YYEEEE. The CDR3 length is 11 residues. V was shortened by 4 bases and J by 7 bases, with 6 bases between the two germline ends. The full variable domain, its missing parts supplied by reference TRBV5-6 and TRBJ2-1, is DAGVTQSPTHLIKTRGQQVTLRCSPKSGHDTVSWYQQALGQGPQFIFQYYEEEERQRGNFPDRFSGHQFPNYSSELNVNALLLGDSALYLCASSRENEQFFGPGTRLTVL.

This clone was seen only a few times. The chain uses TRBV6-1 and TRBJ2-5; 7 bases fit TRBD2. The germline gives CDR1 MNHNS, CDR2 SASEGT. There are 13 residues in the CDR3. J gave up 5 bases and V 2 bases, and 2 bases lay outside the gene matches. This CDR3 reads CASSESGGETQYF. For the CDR3, the DNA is TGTGCCAGCAGTGAATCGGGAGGCGAGACCCAGTACTTC.

This clone turned up a few times. The genes are TRBV6-6 and TRBJ2-1, with 11 bases lining up with TRBD2. CDR3 length equals 16 residues. Looked up from germline, CDR1 is MNHNY and CDR2 is SVGAGI (reference sequence). V was clipped by 2 bases and J by 7 bases; unmatched bases: 7. As DNA, the CDR3 is TGTGCCAGCAGTTACCCTAGCGGGGGGCCAGAGAATGAGCAGTTCTTC. Its translation: CASSYPSGGPENEQFF.

V usage is TRBV10-2 and J usage is TRBJ1-1; TRBD1 agrees at 8 bases. The CDR3 covers 14 residues. Per the germline V gene, CDR1 is WSHSY and CDR2 is SAAADI. J was trimmed by 1 base and V by 8 bases; bases with no gene match: 6. CDR3: CASRSGTGNTEAFF. DNA of the CDR3: TGCGCCAGCCGTTCCGGGACAGGGAACACTGAAGCTTTCTTT.

This clone was counted only a few times. The chain couples TRBV27 to TRBJ2-3; perhaps TRBD2 as D (5 bases). The CDR3 has 14 amino acids. Trimming cost V 7 bases and J 2 bases, with 13 bases left between them. Germline V gives CDR1 MNHEY, CDR2 SMNVEV (reference sequence). CDR3: CASTRPGVTDTQYF. CDR3 nucleotide sequence: TGTGCCAGCACCCGGCCCGGGGTCACAGATACGCAGTATTTT.

J is TRBJ2-1 and V is TRBV5-4; 7 nucleotides line up with TRBD2. V lost 0 bases and J lost 3; bases outside the gene matches: 3. CDR1 and CDR2 (germline): SGHNT, YYREEE (reference sequence). The CDR3 sequence is 15 residues long. DNA for the CDR3: TGTGCCAGCAGCTTGGTCATAGCGGGCTACAATGAGCAGTTCTTC. It specifies CASSLVIAGYNEQFF.

The sample holds a few counts of this clone. The chain couples TRBV7-6 to TRBJ2-7; unclear D gene. Trimming removed 5 bases at V and 6 bases at J, with 17 bases between. The CDR3 loop spans 14 amino acids. Germline V CDR1 and CDR2: SGHVS, FNYEAQ. CDR3 in amino acids: CASSPIVSSGEQYF. The DNA for the CDR3 is TGTGCCAGCAGCCCAATCGTCTCCTCGGGCGAGCAGTACTTC.

The sample holds a few counts of this clone. The gene calls are TRBV7-8 and TRBJ2-6; 8 bases line up with TRBD1. CDR1 is SGHVS, CDR2 FQNEAQ, per germline. The length of the CDR3 is 18 residues. J was trimmed by 0 bases and V by 5 bases; bases with no gene match: 9. The CDR3 protein is CASSHRDRSFSGANVLTF. The CDR3 DNA follows: TGTGCCAGCAGCCACCGGGACAGGTCCTTCTCTGGGGCCAACGTCCTGACTTTC.

The rearrangement uses TRBV10-3 and TRBJ1-6; TRBD1 matches 9 bases. V was pared by 1 base and J by 6 bases, with 7 bases of the junction left unmatched. CDR3 size: 17 residues. Germline assignment: CDR1 ENHRY and CDR2 SYGVKD. In DNA, the CDR3 is TGTGCCATCAGTGAGTTCAGGCCGGGACAGGGTAATTCACCCCTCCACTTT. It specifies CAISEFRPGQGNSPLHF.

The sample holds many counts of this clone. The rearrangement links TRBV12-5 to TRBJ2-1; D gene uncertain. Trimming shortened V by 7 bases and J by 0 bases, and 10 bases separated the two germline ends. Germline values: CDR1 LGHNT, CDR2 FRNRAP. The CDR3 loop spans 14 amino acids. The CDR3 nucleotides are TGTGCTAGTGAGATCTCTAACTCCTACAATGAGCAGTTCTTC. As protein: CASEISNSYNEQFF.

This clone was picked up a small number of times. The chain is built from TRBV7-9 and TRBJ2-5; 13 bases map to TRBD2. Germline V CDR1 and CDR2: SEHNR, FQNEAQ (reference sequence). This CDR3 is 16 amino acids long. J lost 5 bases, V lost 5 bases, and 8 bases had no gene match. The CDR3 nucleotides are TGTGCCAGCAGCACCCGACTAGCGGGGGGCCGGGAGACCCAGTACTTC. Protein sequence: CASSTRLAGGRETQYF.

This clone was counted between two and nine times. This chain links TRBV19 with TRBJ2-3, with 7 positions matching TRBD1. The V gene's germline CDR1 is LNHDA and CDR2 SQIVND (reference sequence). J lost 2 bases, V lost 8 bases, and 7 bases had no gene match. CDR3 length equals 14 residues. In DNA, the CDR3 is TGTGCCAGTTCTGACAGGGCACACACAGATACGCAGTATTTT. Translating gives CASSDRAHTDTQYF.

The chain employs TRBV19 and TRBJ2-3, with unresolved D. CDR3 length: 14 residues. Germline values: CDR1 LNHDA, CDR2 SQIVND (reference sequence). V dropped 8 bases and J dropped 0 bases, with 12 bases sitting between them. CDR3 nucleotides: TGTGCCAGTTGCCCAGTCTTCAGCACAGATACGCAGTATTTT. Protein sequence: CASCPVFSTDTQYF.

The chain couples TRBV5-1 to TRBJ1-3; 9 bases agree with TRBD1. Germline CDR1 and CDR2: SGHRS and YFSETQ. The CDR3 is made up of 16 amino acids. After removal of 2 bases from V and 3 bases from J, the junction contained 6 bases not matched to a gene. The chain's CDR3 is CASSFSGTGIGNTIYF. DNA of the CDR3: TGCGCCAGCAGCTTTTCCGGGACAGGGATTGGAAACACCATATATTTT. The full variable domain, in which reference TRBV5-1 and TRBJ1-3 provide the parts outside the CDR3, is KAGVTQTPRYLIKTRGQQVTLSCSPISGHRSVSWYQQTPGQGLQFLFEYFSETQRNKGNFPGRFSGRQFSNSRSEMNVSTLELGDSALYLCASSFSGTGIGNTIYFGEGSWLTVV.

The sample holds a few counts of this clone. This chain connects TRBV5-1 to TRBJ2-5; a weak D match, TRBD1 (6 bases). Trimming pared 3 bases from V and 5 bases from J, leaving 11 bases between. CDR3 length: 13 residues. From germline, CDR1 is SGHRS and CDR2 YFSETQ. CDR3 loop: CASSSPGEETQYF. Written as DNA, the CDR3 is TGCGCCAGCAGCTCGCCAGGGGAGGAGACCCAGTACTTC.

This clone was found many times. V and J are TRBV2 and TRBJ1-1; D unresolved. This CDR3 contains 12 residues. CDR1 is SNHLY, CDR2 FYNNEI, per germline. Between the trimmed V and J ends, which lost 5 bases and 11 bases, there was a span of 15 bases. The CDR3: CASSNPQVGAFF. As DNA, the CDR3 is TGTGCCAGCAGTAACCCCCAGGTTGGGGCTTTCTTT.

This clone was detected only a few times. The chain uses TRBV12-5 and TRBJ1-5; 8 nucleotides match TRBD1. After removal of 6 bases from V and 5 bases from J, the junction contained 9 bases not matched to a gene. Per the germline V gene, CDR1 is LGHNT and CDR2 is FRNRAP. There are 15 residues in the CDR3. In nucleotides, the CDR3 is TGTGCTAGTGGCCTACAAGCACAGGGGGATCAGCCCCAGCATTTT. This gives the protein CASGLQAQGDQPQHF.